A single TCR beta chain is shown here with its context. This sample is part of a study of cytomegalovirus exposure and HLA in healthy donors. Study-wide context: Most donors, 70% to 85% of approximately 400 genotyped, fell in the Caucasian-associated ancestry cluster.

V was pared by 4 bases and J by 10 bases, with 2 bases of the junction left unmatched. Per germline, CDR1 SNHLY and CDR2 FYNNEI. This CDR3 region has 13 residues. With 60 Vbeta and 13 Jbeta primers, the PCR was carried out. TCRdb's table, derived via immunoSEQ multiplex PCR, lists solely in-frame clones and lacks some. The sample shows approximately 74,000 clones, 78% of them seen only once. The chain uses TRBV2 and TRBJ1-6, with 9 bases aligning to TRBD1. The TCR originated in a man aged 40-49 years in good health and CMV-seronegative. Sample: PBMCs. This CDR3 is CASSGTGASPLHF. The CDR3 DNA sequence: TGTGCCAGCAGTGGGACAGGGGCCTCACCCCTCCACTTT.